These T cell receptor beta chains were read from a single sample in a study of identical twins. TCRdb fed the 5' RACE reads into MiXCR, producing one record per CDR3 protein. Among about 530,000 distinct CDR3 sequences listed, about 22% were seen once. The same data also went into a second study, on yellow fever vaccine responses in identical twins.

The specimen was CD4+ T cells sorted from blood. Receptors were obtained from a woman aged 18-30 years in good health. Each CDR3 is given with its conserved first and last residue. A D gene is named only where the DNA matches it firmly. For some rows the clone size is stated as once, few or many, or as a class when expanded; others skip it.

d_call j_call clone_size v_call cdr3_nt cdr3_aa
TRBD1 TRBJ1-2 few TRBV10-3 TGTGCCATCAGTGAGACCGGACAGGGTAGTGGCTACACCTTC CAISETGQGSGYTF
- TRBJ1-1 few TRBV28 TGTGCCAGCAGTTCCCGATCCCGACTTGTCTGGAACACTGAAGCTTTCTTT CASSSRSRLVWNTEAFF
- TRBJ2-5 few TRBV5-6 TGTGCCAGCAGCGCCCCCCAGGGGAGGGAGACCCAGTACTTC CASSAPQGRETQYF
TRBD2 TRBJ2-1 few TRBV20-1 TGCAGTGCCACTGCGACTAGCGGGAGACCATACAATGAGCAGTTCTTC CSATATSGRPYNEQFF
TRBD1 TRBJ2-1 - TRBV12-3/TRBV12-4 TGTGCCAGCAGTTTTAGAGGACAGGGTTCCAATGAGCAGTTCTTC CASSFRGQGSNEQFF
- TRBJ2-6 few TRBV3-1 TGTGCCAGCAGCCAGGATACAGGCTCTGGGGCCAACGTCCTGACTTTC CASSQDTGSGANVLTF
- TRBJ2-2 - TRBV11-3 TGTGCCAGCCAGTTGTTAAGGGGGAGAAGTACCGGGGAGCTGTTTTTT CASQLLRGRSTGELFF
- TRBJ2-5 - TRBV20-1 TGCAGTGCTAGGCCCCAGGGGGGGGAGACCCAGTACTTC CSARPQGGETQYF
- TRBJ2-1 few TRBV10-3 TGTGCCATCAGTGAGGATAGGGCTAGCAATGAGCAGTTCTTC CAISEDRASNEQFF
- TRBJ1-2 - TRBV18 TGTGCCAGCTCACCACGTCTTGACAGGCCAACTAACTATGGCTACACCTTC CASSPRLDRPTNYGYTF
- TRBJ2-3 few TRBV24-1 TGTGCCACCAGTGATGCGAAGACCCCAGATACGCAGTATTTT CATSDAKTPDTQYF
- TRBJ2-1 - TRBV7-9 TGTGCCAGCAGCTTAGAGTGGGTTGACAATAAAATCGTGCAGTTCTTC CASSLEWVDNKIVQFF
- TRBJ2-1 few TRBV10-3 TGTGCCATCAGTGATTGGGGTAGCGGCAACAATGAGCAGTTCTTC CAISDWGSGNNEQFF
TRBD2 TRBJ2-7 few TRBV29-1 TGCAGCGTCGTTGGAGGGAGGGTGTCCTCCTACGAGCAGTACTTC CSVVGGRVSSYEQYF
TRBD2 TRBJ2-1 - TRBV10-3 TGTGCCATCAGTGTTGGTAGCGGGATCAGGAATGAGCAGTTCTTC CAISVGSGIRNEQFF
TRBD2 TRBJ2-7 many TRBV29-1 TGCAGCGCTCTTGGACTAGCGGGAGAGGGGCAGTACTTC CSALGLAGEGQYF
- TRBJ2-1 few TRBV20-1 TGCAGTGCTAGGGGGGGGGCTAGGGATGAGCAGTTCTTC CSARGGARDEQFF
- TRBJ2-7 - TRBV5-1 TGCGCCAGCAGCCGAGACGGAGCCTACGAGCAGTACTTC CASSRDGAYEQYF
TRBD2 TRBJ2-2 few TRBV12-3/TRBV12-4 TGTGCCAGCAGCACAGGGTTCTCGCGGGAGGGCCCCGGGGAGCTGTTTTTT CASSTGFSREGPGELFF
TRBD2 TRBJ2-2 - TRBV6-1 TGTGCCAGCAGGCTAGCGGGAGCACCTACCGGGGAGCTGTTTTTT CASRLAGAPTGELFF
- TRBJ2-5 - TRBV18 TGTGCCAGCTCACCTAAACAAGAGACCCAGTACTTC CASSPKQETQYF
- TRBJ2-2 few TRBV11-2 TGTGCCAGCAGCAGACGACAATCCCCGGGACATCGAAACACCGGGGAGCTGTTTTTT CASSRRQSPGHRNTGELFF
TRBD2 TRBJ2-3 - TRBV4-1 TGCGCCAGCAGCCAAGATAGGCTAGCGGGAGGGGCAGATACGCAGTATTTT CASSQDRLAGGADTQYF
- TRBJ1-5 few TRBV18 TGTGCCAGCTCACTCGACAGAACCCAGCCCCAGCATTTT CASSLDRTQPQHF
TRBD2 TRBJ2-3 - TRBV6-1 TGTGCCAGCAAGAGGAATGGAGCGGGGCTGGGAGATACGCAGTATTTT CASKRNGAGLGDTQYF
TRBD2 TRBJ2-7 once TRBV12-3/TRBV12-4 TGTGCCAGCAGTCCCCGGGGAGCGGGAGGCTACGAGCAGTACTTC CASSPRGAGGYEQYF
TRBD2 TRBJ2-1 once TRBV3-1 TGTGCCAGCAGCACCCGGGCTAGCGGGGGATGGCAGTTCTTC CASSTRASGGWQFF
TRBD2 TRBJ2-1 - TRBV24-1 TGTGCCACCAGCCAGACTAGCTGGGCCCCTTCCTCCTACAATGAGCAGTTCTTC CATSQTSWAPSSYNEQFF
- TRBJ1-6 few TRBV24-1 TGTGCCACCAGTGACGGTAACTCACCCCTCCACTTT CATSDGNSPLHF
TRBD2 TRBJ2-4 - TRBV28 TGTGCCAGCAGCTTAAGAGCGGGGTTAGCCAAAAACATTCAGTACTTC CASSLRAGLAKNIQYF
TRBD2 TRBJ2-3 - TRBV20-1 TGCAGTGCAGAACCTACTAGCGGGAGGTCTGGAGATACGCAGTATTTT CSAEPTSGRSGDTQYF
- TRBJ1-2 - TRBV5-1 TGCGCCAGCAGGGCAGGAAACTATGGCTACACCTTC CASRAGNYGYTF
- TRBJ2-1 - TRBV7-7 TGTGCCAGCAGCTCCGACACAGGGAACAATGAGCAGTTCTTC CASSSDTGNNEQFF
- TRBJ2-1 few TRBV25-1 TGTGCCAGCAAGGTCCTCGTGGGAGTCGGATACAATGAGCAGTTCTTC CASKVLVGVGYNEQFF
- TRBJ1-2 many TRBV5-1 TGCGCCAGCAGCTTGGAGGGGCGGTTTTCTTATGGCTACACCTTC CASSLEGRFSYGYTF